The clone carrying this TCR beta chain was observed at least ten times. The authors amplified TCR beta CDR3 regions from RNA transcripts. HTBI-primed first-round RT-PCR preceded second-round multiplex PCR. TCRdb used MiXCR to reprocess the multiplex PCR reads, holding one entry per CDR3 protein. The repertoire holds over a million distinct CDR3 sequences, with 35% to 40% as singletons. CDR3 length equals 14 residues. V lost 3 bases, J lost 0 bases, and 11 bases lay in between. Germline-derived CDR1 and CDR2 are SQVTM and ANQGSEA. The data derive from a study of Graves' ophthalmopathy and Graves' hyperthyroidism.

The source of this sequence is an adult man with Graves' hyperthyroidism. Sequencing was performed on peripheral blood or thyroid tissue (not recorded which). This sequence joins TRBV29-1 and TRBJ1-1, with a possible D match to TRBD1 (6 bases). The CDR3 nucleotides are TGCAGCGTTGAGCAGGGGCTAATGAACACTGAAGCTTTCTTT. Translation: CSVEQGLMNTEAFF.